The TCR beta chain described here comes from a study of OX40 agonist ivuxolimab in advanced cancers. About the research overall: Ivuxolimab, which is an agonistic anti-OX40 (CD134) antibody, was administered to the patients.

Prior autoimmune disease or systemic immunosuppression barred patients. This table comes from immunoSEQ multiplex PCR, and its TCRdb copy is limited to in-frame clones, with some not included. The profile covers some 7,000 clones, with 75% to 85% appearing a single time and about 34% taken by the ten largest. This CDR3 is 12 amino acids long. Germline assignment: CDR1 MNHEY and CDR2 SMNVEV (reference sequence). Trimming shortened V by 8 bases and J by 6 bases, and 10 bases separated the two germline ends. V usage is TRBV27 and J usage is TRBJ2-2, with D possibly matching TRBD1 (5 bases). This TCR was recovered from an adult with an advanced solid tumor such as melanoma, head and neck, liver or kidney cancer. The specimen was CD4+ or CD8+ T cells sorted from blood, collected in a trial of the OX40 agonist ivuxolimab. The CDR3 is CASFPGSGELFF. CDR3 DNA sequence: TGTGCCAGCTTTCCAGGGTCCGGGGAGCTGTTTTTT.